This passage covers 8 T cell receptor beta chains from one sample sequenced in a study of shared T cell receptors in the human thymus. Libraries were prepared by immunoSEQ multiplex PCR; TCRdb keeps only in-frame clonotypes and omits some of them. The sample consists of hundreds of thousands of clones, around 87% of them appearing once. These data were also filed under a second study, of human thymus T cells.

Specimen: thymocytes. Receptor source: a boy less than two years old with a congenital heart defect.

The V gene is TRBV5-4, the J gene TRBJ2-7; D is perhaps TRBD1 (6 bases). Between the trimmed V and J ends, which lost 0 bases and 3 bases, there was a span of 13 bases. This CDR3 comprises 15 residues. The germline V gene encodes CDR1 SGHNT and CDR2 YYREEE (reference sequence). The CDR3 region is CASSLGTGKIYEQYF. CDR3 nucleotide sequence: TGTGCCAGCAGCTTGGGAACAGGGAAAATCTACGAGCAGTACTTC.

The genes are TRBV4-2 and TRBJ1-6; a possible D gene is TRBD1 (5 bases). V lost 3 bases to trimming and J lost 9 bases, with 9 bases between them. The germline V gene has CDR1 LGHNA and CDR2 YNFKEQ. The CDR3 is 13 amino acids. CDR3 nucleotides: TGTGCCAGCAGCCAGGGGGGTACTTCACCCCTCCACTTT. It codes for CASSQGGTSPLHF.

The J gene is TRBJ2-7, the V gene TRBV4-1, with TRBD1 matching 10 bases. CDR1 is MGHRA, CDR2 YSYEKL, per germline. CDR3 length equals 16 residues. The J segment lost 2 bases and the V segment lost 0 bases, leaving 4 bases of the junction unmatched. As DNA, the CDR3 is TGCGCCAGCAGCCAAGATCTGGGACAGGGGACCTACGAGCAGTACTTC. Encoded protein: CASSQDLGQGTYEQYF.

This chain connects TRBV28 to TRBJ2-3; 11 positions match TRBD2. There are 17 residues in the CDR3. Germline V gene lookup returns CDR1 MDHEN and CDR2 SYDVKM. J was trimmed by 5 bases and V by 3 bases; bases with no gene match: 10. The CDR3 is CASSLATISGGVDTQYF. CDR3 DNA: TGTGCCAGCAGTTTGGCAACTATTAGCGGGGGGGTAGATACGCAGTATTTT.

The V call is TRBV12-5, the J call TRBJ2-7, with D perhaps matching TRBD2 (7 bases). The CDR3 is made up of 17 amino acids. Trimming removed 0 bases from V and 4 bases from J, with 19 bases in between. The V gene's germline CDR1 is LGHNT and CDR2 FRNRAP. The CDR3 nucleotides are TGTGCTAGTGGTTTGGTATTAGGTGCGGGGGCCAGGTACGAGCAGTACTTC. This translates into CASGLVLGAGARYEQYF.

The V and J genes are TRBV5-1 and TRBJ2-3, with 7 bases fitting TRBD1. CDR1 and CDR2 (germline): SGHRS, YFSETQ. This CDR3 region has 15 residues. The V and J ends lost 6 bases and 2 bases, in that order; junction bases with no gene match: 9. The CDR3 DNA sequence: TGCGCCAGCAATTTACGACAGGGCACCACAGATACGCAGTATTTT. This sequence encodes CASNLRQGTTDTQYF. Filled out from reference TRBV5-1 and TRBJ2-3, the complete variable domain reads KAGVTQTPRYLIKTRGQQVTLSCSPISGHRSVSWYQQTPGQGLQFLFEYFSETQRNKGNFPGRFSGRQFSNSRSEMNVSTLELGDSALYLCASNLRQGTTDTQYFGPGTRLTVL.

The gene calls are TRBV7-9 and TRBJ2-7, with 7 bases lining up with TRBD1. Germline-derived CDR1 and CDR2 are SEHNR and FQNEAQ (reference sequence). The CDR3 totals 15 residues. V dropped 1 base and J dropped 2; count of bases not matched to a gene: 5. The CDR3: CASSLGQTGTYEQYF. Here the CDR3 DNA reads TGTGCCAGCAGCTTAGGCCAGACAGGGACCTACGAGCAGTACTTC.

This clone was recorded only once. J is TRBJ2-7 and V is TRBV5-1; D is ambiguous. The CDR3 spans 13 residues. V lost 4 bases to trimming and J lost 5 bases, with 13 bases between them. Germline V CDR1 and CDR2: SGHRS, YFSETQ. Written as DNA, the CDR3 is TGCGCCAGCAGCACACCTAGTAAGCACGAGCAGTACTTC. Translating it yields CASSTPSKHEQYF.